The TCR beta chain under discussion was sequenced for a study of radiotherapy plus CTLA-4 blockade in lung cancer. As concerns this clone: Its antigen is not identified.

Findings of the study overall: Following radiotherapy plus ipilimumab, tumor-derived TCR clones expanded in the blood.

Sequencing used immunoSEQ multiplex PCR; TCRdb keeps in-frame clones, though not all of them. This table has fewer than 40,000 clones, roughly 73% appearing once. Patients with chemo-refractory metastatic non-small-cell lung cancer received focal radiation plus CTLA-4 blockade with ipilimumab. Trimming cost V 2 bases and J 3 bases; bases outside gene matches: 4. The CDR3 consists of 14 residues. The V gene's germline CDR1 is SGHRS and CDR2 YFSETQ. The TCR comes from a human donor with non-small cell lung cancer that progressed on radiotherapy plus ipilimumab. The material was peripheral blood, obtained from a patient treated with radiotherapy plus ipilimumab. The chain links TRBV5-1 to TRBJ2-7, with 8 bases aligning to TRBD2. The CDR3 sequence is CASSFGSGDYEQYF. The CDR3 DNA reads as TGCGCCAGCAGCTTCGGTAGCGGGGACTACGAGCAGTACTTC.